A selection of T cell receptor beta chains follows, all from one sample in a study of OX40 agonist ivuxolimab in advanced cancers. Libraries were prepared by immunoSEQ multiplex PCR; TCRdb keeps only in-frame clonotypes and omits some of them. Here the sample spans 54,000 or so clones, about 80% being singletons. Specimen: CD4+ or CD8+ T cells sorted from blood, collected in a trial of the OX40 agonist ivuxolimab. The receptor set was obtained from an adult with an advanced solid tumor such as melanoma, head and neck, liver or kidney cancer. The CDR3 runs from the conserved cysteine through the conserved F or W. The D gene is left open where the match is weak. Some rows have no size entry. The others give once, few or many, or a class for an expanded clone.

abundance | j_gene | d_gene | v_gene | CDR3aa | CDR3nt
. | TRBJ1-1 | . | TRBV7-2 | CASSLGSEAFF | TGTGCCAGCAGCTTAGGCTCGGAAGCTTTCTTT
. | TRBJ1-2 | TRBD1 | TRBV19 | CASNLGRGNYGYTF | TGTGCCAGTAACCTCGGCAGGGGGAACTATGGCTACACCTTC
. | TRBJ1-6 | . | TRBV28 | CASSPPGPGALHF | TGTGCCAGCAGTCCTCCCGGCCCAGGAGCCCTCCACTTT
. | TRBJ2-7 | . | TRBV9 | CASSVAGTPHSYEQYF | TGTGCCAGCAGCGTGGCCGGGACCCCCCACTCCTACGAGCAGTACTTC
. | TRBJ2-5 | TRBD2 | TRBV7-3 | CASSDTGTSGETQYF | TGTGCCAGCAGCGACACCGGGACTAGTGGCGAGACCCAGTACTTC
. | TRBJ2-3 | TRBD2 | TRBV7-3 | CASSRTSGRDTQYF | TGTGCCAGCAGCCGAACTAGCGGGAGAGATACGCAGTATTTT
. | TRBJ2-3 | TRBD2 | TRBV13 | CASSSGLAVGDTQYF | TGTGCCAGCAGCTCAGGACTAGCGGTTGGAGATACGCAGTATTTT
. | TRBJ1-2 | . | TRBV5-6 | CASSPLTSPNYGYTF | TGTGCCAGCAGCCCCCTGACTAGTCCCAACTATGGCTACACCTTC
few | TRBJ1-1 | . | TRBV10-3 | CAISDTLNTEAFF | TGTGCCATCAGTGACACCCTTAACACTGAAGCTTTCTTT
. | TRBJ1-1 | . | TRBV18 | CASSPRGRNTEAFF | TGTGCCAGCTCACCCCGGGGGCGGAACACTGAAGCTTTCTTT
. | TRBJ2-5 | . | TRBV7-2 | CASSLVPQETQYF | TGTGCCAGCAGCTTAGTCCCCCAAGAGACCCAGTACTTC
few | TRBJ2-5 | . | TRBV15 | CATSRDHVGAGETQYF | TGTGCCACCAGCAGAGATCACGTGGGAGCCGGAGAGACCCAGTACTTC
. | TRBJ1-1 | . | TRBV5-1 | CASRYSVGGAQMNTEAFF | TGCGCCAGCAGGTACTCGGTCGGAGGGGCCCAGATGAACACTGAAGCTTTCTTT
. | TRBJ1-1 | TRBD1 | TRBV30 | CAWSSQGRTEAFF | TGTGCCTGGAGTTCACAGGGGAGGACTGAAGCTTTCTTT
. | TRBJ2-7 | . | TRBV6-5 | CASPTLYF | TGTGCCAGCCCCACTCTGTACTTC
. | TRBJ2-3 | . | TRBV5-1 | CASSFVGGARTDTQYF | TGCGCCAGCAGCTTTGTAGGGGGGGCTCGCACAGATACGCAGTATTTT
. | TRBJ2-4 | . | TRBV28 | CASRSMDLGVGKNIQYF | TGTGCCAGCAGATCAATGGACCTCGGGGTGGGCAAAAACATTCAGTACTTC
. | TRBJ1-5 | TRBD1 | TRBV27 | CASSGDRGQPQHF | TGTGCCAGCAGTGGGGACAGGGGACAGCCCCAGCATTTT
. | TRBJ1-5 | . | TRBV19 | CASSIGSGNQPQHF | TGTGCCAGTAGTATTGGGTCGGGGAATCAGCCCCAGCATTTT
. | TRBJ1-5 | . | TRBV6-6 | CASTTSNQPQHF | TGTGCCAGCACCACCTCCAATCAGCCCCAGCATTTT
. | TRBJ2-3 | . | TRBV29-1 | CSVVPHFSTDTQYF | TGCAGCGTTGTTCCCCACTTTAGCACAGATACGCAGTATTTT
. | TRBJ1-3 | . | TRBV2 | CASIKGAGSGNTIYF | TGTGCCAGCATTAAAGGGGCGGGCTCTGGAAACACCATATATTTT
. | TRBJ1-1 | . | TRBV27 | CASSSAKGNTEAFF | TGTGCCAGCAGTTCCGCAAAGGGGAACACTGAAGCTTTCTTT
. | TRBJ2-5 | . | TRBV7-7 | CASSLGGNGETQYF | TGTGCCAGCAGCTTAGGAGGGAATGGGGAGACCCAGTACTTC
once | TRBJ2-7 | TRBD2 | TRBV28 | CASWSSGRDEQYF | TGTGCCAGCTGGTCTAGCGGGCGGGACGAGCAGTACTTC
. | TRBJ1-3 | . | TRBV28 | CASSSPYNGNTIYF | TGTGCCAGCAGTTCCCCCTATAACGGAAACACCATATATTTT
. | TRBJ2-5 | TRBD2 | TRBV5-4 | CASSPAGGGETQYF | TGTGCCAGCAGCCCAGCGGGGGGGGGCGAGACCCAGTACTTC
. | TRBJ2-7 | . | TRBV5-1 | CASSLEGTSRGEQYF | TGCGCCAGCAGCTTGGAGGGGACAAGCCGAGGGGAGCAGTACTTC
. | TRBJ2-3 | . | TRBV7-8 | CASSDTDTQYF | TGTGCCAGCAGCGACACAGATACGCAGTATTTT
few | TRBJ1-2 | TRBD1 | TRBV5-1 | CASSLDLTGYYGYTF | TGCGCCAGCAGCTTGGACTTGACAGGGTACTATGGCTACACCTTC
. | TRBJ2-2 | . | TRBV27 | CASSPRPGELFF | TGTGCCAGCAGTCCGCGCCCCGGGGAGCTGTTTTTT
. | TRBJ2-5 | . | TRBV6-6 | CASSYSRETQYF | TGTGCCAGCAGTTACTCGAGGGAGACCCAGTACTTC
. | TRBJ2-1 | . | TRBV7-3 | CASSFDSSYNEQFF | TGTGCCAGCAGCTTCGACAGTTCCTACAATGAGCAGTTCTTC
. | TRBJ2-5 | . | TRBV5-4 | CASKKALAGYQETQYF | TGTGCCAGCAAAAAGGCCCTAGCAGGATACCAAGAGACCCAGTACTTC
. | TRBJ2-7 | . | TRBV18 | CASSPPGRDYEQYF | TGTGCCAGCTCACCACCGGGGCGGGACTACGAGCAGTACTTC
. | TRBJ2-7 | TRBD2 | TRBV27 | CASSLRGLAGLSLESYEQYF | TGTGCCAGCAGTTTACGGGGACTAGCGGGACTAAGCCTCGAATCCTACGAGCAGTACTTC
. | TRBJ1-3 | . | TRBV27 | CASSLVGTGNTIYF | TGTGCCAGCAGTTTAGTCGGGACTGGAAACACCATATATTTT